This passage covers 16 T cell receptor beta chains from one sample sequenced in a study of blood T cell repertoires in COVID-19. Data came from immunoSEQ multiplex PCR; TCRdb stores just in-frame clones and leaves some out. This repertoire shows 100,000 or so clones, approximately 80% found once; its top ten account for approximately 15%. Specimen: peripheral blood. These TCRs come from an elderly woman with acute or convalescent COVID-19.

The chain carries TRBV29-1 and TRBJ1-2; 8 nucleotides agree with TRBD1. Germline V gene lookup returns CDR1 SQVTM and CDR2 ANQGSEA. The V and J ends lost 3 bases and 8 bases, in that order; junction bases with no gene match: 5. This CDR3 region has 12 residues. The CDR3 DNA follows: TGCAGCGTTGATCAGGGGGCGGAGGGCTACACCTTC. Translation: CSVDQGAEGYTF.

The genes are TRBV3-1 (or the pseudogene TRBV3-2) and TRBJ2-7; D might be TRBD1 (6 bases). The V gene's germline CDR1 is LGHDT and CDR2 YNNKEL (reference sequence). Trimming left V 1 base short and J 3 bases short, with 13 bases between. The CDR3 is made up of 15 amino acids. The CDR3 loop reads CASSQVPGGRYEQYF. Here the CDR3 DNA reads TGTGCCAGCAGCCAAGTGCCTGGGGGCCGCTACGAGCAGTACTTC.

This chain joins TRBV28 and TRBJ2-7, with 8 bases fitting TRBD2. V trimming: 5 bases; J trimming: 6 bases; junction bases outside the gene matches: 9. Looked up from germline, CDR1 is MDHEN and CDR2 is SYDVKM. This CDR3 contains 14 residues. The CDR3 sequence is CASSTRGGTGEQYF. DNA of the CDR3: TGTGCCAGCAGTACCCGGGGGGGAACGGGCGAGCAGTACTTC. The entire variable domain, with the rest obtained from reference TRBV28 and TRBJ2-7, is as follows: DVKVTQSSRYLVKRTGEKVFLECVQDMDHENMFWYRQDPGLGLRLIYFSYDVKMKEKGDIPEGYSVSREKKERFSLILESASTNQTSMYLCASSTRGGTGEQYFGPGTRLTVT.

The chain carries TRBV7-2 and TRBJ2-7, with D unresolved. V was pared by 2 bases and J by 3 bases, with 5 bases between. CDR3 length: 12 residues. From germline, CDR1 is SGHTA and CDR2 FQGNSA. The chain's CDR3 is CASSLLGYEQYF. The CDR3 coding sequence is TGTGCCAGCAGCTTACTAGGCTACGAGCAGTACTTC. Combining the CDR3 with reference TRBV7-2 and TRBJ2-7 gives the whole variable domain GAGVSQSPSNKVTEKGKDVELRCDPISGHTALYWYRQSLGQGLEFLIYFQGNSAPDKSGLPSDRFSAERTGGSVSTLTIQRTQQEDSAVYLCASSLLGYEQYFGPGTRLTVT.

This clone came up a few times. The chain joins TRBV3-1 (or the pseudogene TRBV3-2) to TRBJ1-5; D uncertain. The V and J ends lost 4 bases and 7 bases respectively, with 8 bases between them. Looked up from germline, CDR1 is LGHDT and CDR2 is YNNKEL (reference sequence). This CDR3 has 12 residues. The DNA for the CDR3 is TGTGCCAGCAGCCCCGCGGGGCAGCCCCAGCATTTT. Its translation is CASSPAGQPQHF.

The V call is TRBV11-3, the J call TRBJ2-3; 12 bases align to TRBD2. In germline, CDR1 is SGHNT, CDR2 YENEEA. Trimming removed 3 bases from V and 4 bases from J; junction bases left unmatched: 8. The CDR3 is made up of 17 amino acids. The CDR3 DNA reads as TGTGCCAGCAGCTTCCCAACTAGCGGGAGGCATGCAGATACGCAGTATTTT. Its protein product is CASSFPTSGRHADTQYF.

V usage is TRBV28 and J usage is TRBJ2-7, with TRBD1 identical over 7 bases. The CDR3 is made up of 15 amino acids. V trimming: 3 bases; J trimming: 5 bases; junction bases outside the gene matches: 10. Germline V gene lookup returns CDR1 MDHEN and CDR2 SYDVKM. Written as DNA, the CDR3 is TGTGCCAGCAGTTTCCTTGGACAGGCGACAGACGAGCAGTACTTC. Amino acids: CASSFLGQATDEQYF.

This clone has just one count. The chain recombines TRBV10-2 with TRBJ2-7; the D gene is possibly TRBD2 (5 bases). This CDR3 has 13 residues. V lost 6 bases and J lost 2, with 11 bases in between. Germline CDR1 and CDR2: WSHSY and SAAADI. In DNA, the CDR3 is TGCGCCAGCAGAAAAGGGAGCACCTACGAGCAGTACGTC. Its protein is CASRKGSTYEQYV.

The chain is built from TRBV29-1 and TRBJ2-5; D might be TRBD1 (6 bases). The CDR3 runs to 13 residues. V was clipped by 6 bases and J by 2 bases, with 13 bases between them. Germline V gene lookup returns CDR1 SQVTM and CDR2 ANQGSEA. The DNA of the CDR3 is TGCAGCGTCTCCGGGACAAGACAAGAGACCCAGTACTTC. This codes for CSVSGTRQETQYF.

The chain recombines TRBV7-9 with TRBJ1-5; D uncertain. CDR1 and CDR2 (germline): SEHNR, FQNEAQ (reference sequence). The V end was cut by 2 bases, the J end by 0 bases, with 8 bases between. CDR3 length: 15 residues. The CDR3 DNA sequence: TGTGCCAGCAGCTTATCCGGGAATAGCAATCAGCCCCAGCATTTT. Its translation: CASSLSGNSNQPQHF.

The chain employs TRBV15 and TRBJ1-1; unclear D gene. CDR3 size: 16 residues. With 1 base removed from V and 0 bases from J, the gap between germline ends came to 12 bases. In germline, CDR1 is LNHNV, CDR2 YYDKDF (reference sequence). The CDR3 loop is CATSRALTEMNTEAFF. The CDR3 DNA is TGTGCCACCAGCAGAGCCCTCACAGAGATGAACACTGAAGCTTTCTTT.

The gene calls are TRBV28 and TRBJ2-7, with a possible D match to TRBD1 (5 bases). The CDR3 consists of 14 residues. CDR1 and CDR2 from the germline V gene are MDHEN and SYDVKM. Trimming shortened V by 3 bases and J by 3 bases, and 12 bases separated the two germline ends. CDR3 nucleotides: TGTGCCAGCAGTTTTACAGGAAAACGCTACGAGCAGTACTTC. The encoded protein is CASSFTGKRYEQYF.

V and J are TRBV7-2 and TRBJ1-1, with 7 bases lining up with TRBD1. The CDR3 has 15 residues. V trimming: 5 bases; J trimming: 5 bases; junction bases outside the gene matches: 11. Per germline, CDR1 SGHTA and CDR2 FQGNSA. The CDR3 coding sequence is TGTGCCAGCAGCATTGTGACAGGGTTGGGAACTGAAGCTTTCTTT. Translation gives CASSIVTGLGTEAFF. The full variable domain, its missing parts supplied by reference TRBV7-2 and TRBJ1-1, is GAGVSQSPSNKVTEKGKDVELRCDPISGHTALYWYRQSLGQGLEFLIYFQGNSAPDKSGLPSDRFSAERTGGSVSTLTIQRTQQEDSAVYLCASSIVTGLGTEAFFGQGTRLTVV.

The chain recombines TRBV5-1 with TRBJ1-1; possible D gene TRBD1, 6 bases. V gave up 2 bases and J gave up 4 bases, with 15 bases separating them. This CDR3 contains 15 residues. Germline V gene lookup returns CDR1 SGHRS and CDR2 YFSETQ. The DNA for the CDR3 is TGCGCCAGCAGCTTCAAATCAGGGGCGGGCACTGAAGCTTTCTTT. Amino acid sequence: CASSFKSGAGTEAFF.

The chain combines TRBV12-3 or TRBV12-4 with TRBJ2-1; no firm D call. V was clipped by 2 bases and J by 3 bases, with 5 bases between them. CDR3 length: 13 amino acids. Here the CDR3 reads CASSLYSYNEQFF. CDR3 DNA: TGTGCCAGCAGTTTATACAGCTACAATGAGCAGTTCTTC.

The rearrangement uses TRBV7-9 and TRBJ1-1; a weak D match, TRBD1 (5 bases). With 1 base removed from V and 4 bases from J, the gap between germline ends came to 10 bases. CDR3 size: 14 residues. Germline values: CDR1 SEHNR, CDR2 FQNEAQ (reference sequence). As DNA, the CDR3 is TGTGCCAGCAGCTTAGTCATGCAGGGCACTGAAGCTTTCTTT. It specifies CASSLVMQGTEAFF.